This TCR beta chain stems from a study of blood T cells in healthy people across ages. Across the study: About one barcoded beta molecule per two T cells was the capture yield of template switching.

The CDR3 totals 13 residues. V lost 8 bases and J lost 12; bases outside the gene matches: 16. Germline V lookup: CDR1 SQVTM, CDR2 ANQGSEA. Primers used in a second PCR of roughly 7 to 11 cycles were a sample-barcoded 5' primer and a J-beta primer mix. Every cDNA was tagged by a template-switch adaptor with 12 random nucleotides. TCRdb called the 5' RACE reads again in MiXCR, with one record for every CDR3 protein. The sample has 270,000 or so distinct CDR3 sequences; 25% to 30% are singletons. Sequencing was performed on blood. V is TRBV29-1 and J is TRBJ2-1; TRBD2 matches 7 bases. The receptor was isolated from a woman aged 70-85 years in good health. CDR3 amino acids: CSSTSGISDRQFF. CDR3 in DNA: TGCAGCTCCACCAGCGGGATCTCCGACCGGCAGTTCTTC.